The 20 T cell receptor beta chains below all came from one sample that was sequenced in a study of metastatic and nonmetastatic thyroid tumors. Every patient was untreated before thyroid surgery. TCRdb used MiXCR to call clones anew from the PCR reads. Among approximately 13,000 clones listed, about 22% were seen once. Sequenced: blood. Every receptor here comes from a male donor with papillary thyroid cancer or a benign thyroid nodule (not recorded which). Some clones in this sample may be carry-over from other donors' samples.

This clone was counted between two and nine times. The rearrangement links TRBV6-1 to TRBJ1-2; 9 bases are a match to TRBD1. Germline trimming cut 7 bases from V and 1 base from J; bases unmatched to any gene: 4. The germline V gene has CDR1 MNHNS and CDR2 SASEGT. There are 14 residues in the CDR3. In DNA, the CDR3 is TGTGCCAGCAAAGGGACAGGGAATAACTATGGCTACACCTTC. Its protein is CASKGTGNNYGYTF.

The sample holds a few counts of this clone. One end of the junction is discordant with germline, which a read error may explain. The chain employs TRBV6-2 or TRBV6-3 and TRBJ1-3, with a weak D call TRBD1 (5 bases). CDR3 length: 14 amino acids. The V gene's germline CDR1 is MNHEY and CDR2 SVGEGT. DNA of the CDR3: TGTGCCAGCGGTTACAGGATCGGGAGAAACACCATATATTTT. Protein: CASGYRIGRNTIYF.

This clone was counted a few times. The V gene is TRBV15, the J gene TRBJ2-7; D gene ambiguous. Per the germline V gene, CDR1 is LNHNV and CDR2 is YYDKDF (reference sequence). V lost 5 bases to trimming and J lost 5 bases, with 16 bases between them. CDR3 length equals 14 residues. CDR3 coding DNA: TGTGCCACCAGCGAGGAGTTGTTTATCCACGAGCAGTACTTC. This codes for CATSEELFIHEQYF.

In the case of this clone: Compared with germline, one end of the junction differs, possibly owing to a read error. This chain joins TRBV12-3 or TRBV12-4 and TRBJ1-2; no clear D gene. The CDR3 contains 15 residues. The CDR3 region is CARSTLHGALSAYTF. The DNA of the CDR3 is TGTGCCCGCAGTACACTCCACGGAGCCCTCTCTGCCTACACCTTC.

The chain has TRBV7-3 and TRBJ2-7; TRBD2 matches at 8 bases. In germline, CDR1 is SGHTA, CDR2 FQGTGA. The length of the CDR3 is 15 residues. Losses at the gene ends were 2 bases for V and 5 bases for J; bases not matched to a gene: 8. The CDR3, as DNA: TGTGCCAGCAGCTTATCGGCGGGAGGACTCAACGAGCAGTACTTC. Translated: CASSLSAGGLNEQYF.

This clone appeared a few times. Here the CDR3 DNA reads TGTGCCAGCTATGAGGTCTCCTATGGCTACACCTTC. Translation gives CASYEVSYGYTF. The V call is TRBV28, the J call TRBJ1-2; D ambiguous. V was clipped by 8 bases and J by 4 bases, with 11 bases between them. This CDR3 is 12 amino acids long. From germline, CDR1 is MDHEN and CDR2 SYDVKM.

The V and J genes are TRBV5-1 and TRBJ2-7; D remains unclear. In germline, CDR1 is SGHRS, CDR2 YFSETQ. This CDR3 spans 13 amino acids. Between the trimmed V and J ends, which lost 1 base and 2 bases, there was a span of 7 bases. CDR3 loop: CASSLLAPYEQYF. CDR3 bases: TGCGCCAGCAGCTTGCTCGCCCCCTACGAGCAGTACTTC.

This clone occurred a few times. The rearrangement uses TRBV6-1 and TRBJ2-1, with TRBD1 matching 7 bases. V shed 3 bases and J 4 bases; nucleotides not matched to a gene: 9. Looked up from germline, CDR1 is MNHNS and CDR2 is SASEGT. CDR3 length: 16 residues. As DNA, the CDR3 is TGTGCCAGCAGTGACGGGGCCACAGGGGTTTACAATGAGCAGTTCTTC. Translating gives CASSDGATGVYNEQFF.

This clone occurred a few times. The chain carries TRBV28 and TRBJ1-2, with TRBD1 matching over 7 bases. CDR3 length: 14 amino acids. Germline loops: CDR1 MDHEN, CDR2 SYDVKM. The V segment lost 6 bases and the J segment 8 bases; nucleotides outside the gene matches: 12. Here the CDR3 DNA reads TGTGCCAGCAGCTTCGCATTAGGGGGCTCAGGCTACACCTTC. Translated: CASSFALGGSGYTF.

This clone was seen more than once but under ten times. The chain couples TRBV28 to TRBJ2-1; no clear D. Germline V CDR1 and CDR2: MDHEN, SYDVKM. The CDR3 has 13 residues. V lost 0 bases and J lost 7, with 7 bases in between. The CDR3 DNA is TGTGCCAGCAGTTTATGGGGTGGGAATGAGCAGTTCTTC. Encoded protein: CASSLWGGNEQFF.

This clone was seen ten or more times. The rearrangement joins TRBV4-3 to TRBJ2-7, with D possibly TRBD1 on 5 matching bases. The ends were cut back, 4 bases at V and 1 base at J, with 8 bases in the middle. The CDR3 spans 13 residues. Per germline, CDR1 LGHNA and CDR2 YSLEER. The DNA of the CDR3 is TGCGCCAGCAGCCTCAGGGTTTCCTACGAGCAGTACTTC. Translated, it gives CASSLRVSYEQYF.

This clone was seen only a few times. This chain links TRBV6-1 with TRBJ1-5; D is undetermined. Trimming stripped 5 bases from V and 9 bases from J, with 14 bases between. Germline-derived CDR1 and CDR2 are MNHNS and SASEGT. The CDR3 consists of 13 residues. CDR3 nucleotide sequence: TGTGCCAGCAGTCCCGGGCCCCAAGGGCCCCAGCATTTT. This sequence encodes CASSPGPQGPQHF.

J is TRBJ1-6 and V is TRBV12-3 or TRBV12-4, with unresolved D. The CDR3 is 11 amino acids. Trimming left V 7 bases short and J 10 bases short, with 8 bases between. CDR3: CASTHSSPLHF. The CDR3 nucleotides are TGTGCCAGCACCCATAGCTCACCCCTCCACTTT.

This rearrangement joins TRBV4-3 to TRBJ2-1; 8 bases align to TRBD2. Germline assignment: CDR1 LGHNA and CDR2 YSLEER. The CDR3 sequence is 14 residues long. The J segment lost 12 bases and the V segment lost 1 base, leaving 8 bases of the junction unmatched. The CDR3 DNA follows: TGCGCCAGCAGCCAAGGTTTCCGGGAGGGCCGGCAGTTCTTC. This translates into CASSQGFREGRQFF.

There are a few counts of this clone. This chain joins TRBV25-1 and TRBJ2-7; 10 positions match TRBD1. The V and J ends lost 2 bases and 6 bases, in that order; junction bases with no gene match: 7. This CDR3 has 15 residues. Germline V gives CDR1 MGHDK, CDR2 SYGVNS. The CDR3 reads CASSERQGAQSEQYF. CDR3 coding DNA: TGTGCCAGCAGTGAACGACAGGGGGCGCAGAGCGAGCAGTACTTC.

Written as DNA, the CDR3 is TGTGCCAGCAGCCTAAACGGCGGCTATGGCTACACCTTC. Amino acids: CASSLNGGYGYTF. The V call is TRBV7-2, the J call TRBJ1-2, with unresolved D. CDR1 SGHTA and CDR2 FQGNSA come from the germline V gene. V lost 5 bases and J lost 4, with 11 bases in between. CDR3 length: 13 amino acids.

This clone was seen many times. This rearrangement joins TRBV18 to TRBJ2-2; 9 bases map to TRBD1. After removal of 2 bases from V and 1 base from J, the junction contained 11 bases not matched to a gene. The germline V gene encodes CDR1 KGHSH and CDR2 LQKENI. The CDR3 runs 19 residues. The CDR3 is CASSPERDREILNTGELFF. CDR3 sequence (DNA): TGTGCCAGCTCACCAGAAAGGGACAGGGAAATTTTGAACACCGGGGAGCTGTTTTTT.

This clone has a handful of counts. J is TRBJ2-1 and V is TRBV6-1; 11 nucleotides line up with TRBD1. The CDR3 loop spans 15 amino acids. Germline CDR1 reads MNHNS; CDR2 reads SASEGT. The V gene end was trimmed by 5 bases and the J gene end by 8 bases; junction bases not matched to a gene: 8. The CDR3 DNA is TGTGCCAGCAGTCGGACAGGGGGCACCATCTATGAGCAGTTCTTC. Translating it yields CASSRTGGTIYEQFF.

This clone came up a few times. This sequence joins TRBV6-4 and TRBJ2-3; 8 bases line up with TRBD1. Germline lookup yields CDR1 MRHNA and CDR2 SNTAGT. CDR3 length: 14 residues. Trimming removed 3 bases from V and 2 bases from J; junction bases left unmatched: 1. CDR3 in amino acids: CASSEGQDTDTQYF. The CDR3 DNA reads TGTGCCAGCAGTGAGGGACAGGACACAGATACGCAGTATTTT.

Points on this clone: An end of the junction does not agree with germline; a read error may underlie this. V and J are TRBV28 and TRBJ2-7; 12 positions agree with TRBD2. Germline V gene data show CDR1 as MDHEN and CDR2 as SYDVKM. The CDR3 spans 15 residues. Here the CDR3 DNA reads TGTGCCATCAGTTTCCAGACTAGCGGGAGCAAAACGCAGTACTTC. It is translated as CAISFQTSGSKTQYF.